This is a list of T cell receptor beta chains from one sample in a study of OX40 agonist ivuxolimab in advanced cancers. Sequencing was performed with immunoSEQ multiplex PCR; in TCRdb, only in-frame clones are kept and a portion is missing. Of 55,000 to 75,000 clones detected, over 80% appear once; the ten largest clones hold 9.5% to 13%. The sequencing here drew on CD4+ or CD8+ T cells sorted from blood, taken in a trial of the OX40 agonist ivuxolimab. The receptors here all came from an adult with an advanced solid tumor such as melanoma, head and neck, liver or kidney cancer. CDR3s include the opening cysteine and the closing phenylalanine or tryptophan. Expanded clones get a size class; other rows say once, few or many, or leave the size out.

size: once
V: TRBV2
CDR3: CASSEGGPQETQYF

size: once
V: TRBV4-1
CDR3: CASSARGEFGEKLFF

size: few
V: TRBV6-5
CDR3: CASSYRDSNYEQYF

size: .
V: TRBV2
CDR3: CASMVGRQTQYF

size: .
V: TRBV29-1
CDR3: CSVGRDRQNEQFF

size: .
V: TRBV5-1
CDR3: CASSLSTQTNQNTQYF

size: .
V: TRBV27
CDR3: CASSFREYNSPLHF

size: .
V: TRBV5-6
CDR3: CASSLGPRQETQYF

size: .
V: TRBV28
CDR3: CASRGRSGTGTYEQYF

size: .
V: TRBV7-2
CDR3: CASSRISRNTGELFF

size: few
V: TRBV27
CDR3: CASSLSVGSGTQYF

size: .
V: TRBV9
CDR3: CASSPRTGDTDTQYF

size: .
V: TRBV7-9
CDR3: CASSYSGGAKNIQYF

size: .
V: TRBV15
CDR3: CATSRGGGGAENTDTQYF

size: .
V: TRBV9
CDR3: CASSALGHPNTEAFF

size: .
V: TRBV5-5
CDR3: CASSPKTRQGLPYEQYF

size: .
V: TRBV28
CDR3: CASSLLRSGTEAFF

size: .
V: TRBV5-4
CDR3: CASSSRGREGTDTQYF

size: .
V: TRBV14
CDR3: CASSQGGRGSNQPQHF

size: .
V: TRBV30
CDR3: CAWSGGLDTGELFF

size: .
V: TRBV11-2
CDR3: CASSPGNWGGYTF

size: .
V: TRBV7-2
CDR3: CASSLTSIETQYF

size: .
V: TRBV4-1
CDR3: CASSQDHGYTF

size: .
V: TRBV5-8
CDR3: CASSFYRVDTGELFF

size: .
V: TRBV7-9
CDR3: CASSTGQGREKLFF

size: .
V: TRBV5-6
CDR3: CASSSLTTSGGFNEQFF

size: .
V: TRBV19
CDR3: CASSILRGAEAFF

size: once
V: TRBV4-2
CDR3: CASSHSRGTNEKLFF

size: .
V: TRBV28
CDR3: CASSPSLWVPGPSNYGYTF

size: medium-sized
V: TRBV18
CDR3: CASSPIGQGAYEQYF

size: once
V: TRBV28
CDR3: CASSPSTDTQYF

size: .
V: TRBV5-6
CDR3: CASSLGKGDATEAFF

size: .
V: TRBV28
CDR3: CASSYSAGGSYEQYF

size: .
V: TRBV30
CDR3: CAWSVDRAFGYTF